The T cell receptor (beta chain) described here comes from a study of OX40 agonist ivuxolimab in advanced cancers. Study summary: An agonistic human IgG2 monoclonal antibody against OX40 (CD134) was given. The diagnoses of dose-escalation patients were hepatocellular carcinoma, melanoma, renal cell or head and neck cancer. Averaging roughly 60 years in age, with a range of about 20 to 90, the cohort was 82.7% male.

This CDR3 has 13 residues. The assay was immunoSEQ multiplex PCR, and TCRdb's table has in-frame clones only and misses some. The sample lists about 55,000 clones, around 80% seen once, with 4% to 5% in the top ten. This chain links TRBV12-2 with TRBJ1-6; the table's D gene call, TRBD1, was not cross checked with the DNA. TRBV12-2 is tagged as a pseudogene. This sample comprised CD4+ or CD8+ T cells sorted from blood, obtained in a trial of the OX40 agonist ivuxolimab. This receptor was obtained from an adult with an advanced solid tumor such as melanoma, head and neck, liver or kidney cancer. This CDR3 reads CASRSTGNSPLHF. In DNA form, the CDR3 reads TGTGCAAGTCGCTCTACAGGGAATTCACCCCTCCACTTT.